What follows are 11 T cell receptor beta chains derived from one specimen sequenced in a study of blood T cell repertoires in COVID-19. Produced via immunoSEQ multiplex PCR; TCRdb's table is partial and in-frame only. Among roughly 240,000 clones, roughly 86% were seen once, and the ten largest hold around 1.5%. The sample consisted of peripheral blood. The receptors come from a woman in her fifties or sixties who had recovered from COVID-19.

This sequence joins TRBV6-2 or TRBV6-3 and TRBJ2-3; 10 bases align to TRBD2. Per germline, CDR1 MNHEY and CDR2 SVGEGT. V dropped 4 bases and J dropped 6; count of bases not matched to a gene: 10. The CDR3 contains 16 residues. The CDR3 DNA reads as TGTGCCAGCAGTTCACGACTAGCGGGTGAAGTCGATACGCAGTATTTT. Protein: CASSSRLAGEVDTQYF.

The chain uses TRBV7-8 and TRBJ2-1; D not certain. This CDR3 is built from 11 residues. Germline CDR1 reads SGHVS; CDR2 reads FQNEAQ. V dropped 8 bases and J dropped 10 bases, with 12 bases sitting between them. CDR3 protein: CASSSVREQFF. The CDR3 coding sequence is TGTGCCAGCTCGTCCGTTCGGGAGCAGTTCTTC.

This clone was observed once. The V call is TRBV4-2, the J call TRBJ1-6; D perhaps matches TRBD1 (6 bases). The ends were cut back, 1 base at V and 10 bases at J, with 20 bases in the middle. The CDR3 length is 17 residues. Germline V gene lookup returns CDR1 LGHNA and CDR2 YNFKEQ. The CDR3 DNA reads as TGTGCCAGCAGCCAAGGCCCCCCGGGACACGGTACCTCACCCCTCCACTTT. This translates into CASSQGPPGHGTSPLHF.

This chain uses TRBV20-1 with TRBJ1-3; 9 bases match TRBD1. The CDR3 contains 16 residues. Germline assignment: CDR1 DFQATT and CDR2 SNEGSKA (reference sequence). J lost 4 bases, V lost 3 bases, and 10 bases had no gene match. CDR3 amino acids: CSASEGGGTGGNTIYF. The CDR3 DNA follows: TGCAGTGCTAGTGAAGGTGGGGGGACAGGGGGAAACACCATATATTTT.

CDR3 protein: CASSKDSTSYEQYF. DNA of the CDR3: TGTGCCAGCAGCAAAGACAGTACCTCCTACGAGCAGTACTTC. This chain uses TRBV11-1 with TRBJ2-7, with D possibly matching TRBD1 (5 bases). The CDR3 spans 14 residues. Trimming shortened V by 5 bases and J by 0 bases, and 11 bases separated the two germline ends. In germline, CDR1 is SGHAT, CDR2 FQDESV (reference sequence).

The chain is built from TRBV28 and TRBJ1-1; TRBD1 matches 10 bases. Germline loops: CDR1 MDHEN, CDR2 SYDVKM. This CDR3 is built from 14 residues. V gave up 6 bases and J gave up 4 bases; unmatched junction bases: 5. The CDR3 region has the DNA TGTGCCAGCAGGGGGGACAGGGGCGGCACTGAAGCTTTCTTT. This translates into CASRGDRGGTEAFF. Combining the CDR3 with reference TRBV28 and TRBJ1-1 gives the whole variable domain DVKVTQSSRYLVKRTGEKVFLECVQDMDHENMFWYRQDPGLGLRLIYFSYDVKMKEKGDIPEGYSVSREKKERFSLILESASTNQTSMYLCASRGDRGGTEAFFGQGTRLTVV.

The chain has TRBV29-1 and TRBJ1-4, with TRBD1 matching over 7 bases. The germline V gene encodes CDR1 SQVTM and CDR2 ANQGSEA. Trimming took 5 bases from V and 7 from J; bases not matched to a gene: 7. The CDR3 contains 13 residues. This CDR3 reads CSVSQNRGEKLFF. The DNA for the CDR3 is TGCAGCGTTTCTCAGAACAGGGGTGAAAAACTGTTTTTT.

The gene calls are TRBV10-2 and TRBJ2-7; D gene unclear. The CDR3 extends over 13 amino acids. The germline CDR1 and CDR2 sequences are WSHSY and SAAADI. Trimming took off 2 bases at V and 1 base at J, with 6 bases between the two ends. DNA for the CDR3: TGCGCCAGCAGTGAGGTCAATTCCTACGAGCAGTACTTC. Translation: CASSEVNSYEQYF.

J is TRBJ2-7 and V is TRBV7-2, with TRBD2 as a possible D gene (6 bases). CDR1 is SGHTA, CDR2 FQGNSA, per germline. Trimming removed 5 bases from V and 3 bases from J, with 14 bases in between. This CDR3 contains 14 residues. CDR3 loop: CASSRSGANYEQYF. The CDR3 DNA reads TGTGCCAGCAGCCGTTCGGGAGCTAACTACGAGCAGTACTTC.

This rearrangement joins TRBV6-5 to TRBJ1-2; D may be TRBD1 (5 bases). Per germline, CDR1 MNHEY and CDR2 SVGAGI. This CDR3 contains 14 residues. V was cut by 2 bases and J by 6 bases, with 13 bases left in between. The CDR3 spells CASSYGGRVDGYTF. The CDR3 DNA follows: TGTGCCAGCAGTTACGGCGGCAGGGTAGATGGCTACACCTTC.

This clone appeared once. In nucleotides, the CDR3 is TGTGCCAGCAGTTCCCAGGGGGCCGGATACGAGCAGTACTTC. Translated, it gives CASSSQGAGYEQYF. The rearrangement uses TRBV7-2 and TRBJ2-7; TRBD1 matches at 8 bases. J gave up 4 bases and V 6 bases, and 8 bases lay outside the gene matches. The germline gives CDR1 SGHTA, CDR2 FQGNSA. The CDR3 loop spans 14 amino acids.